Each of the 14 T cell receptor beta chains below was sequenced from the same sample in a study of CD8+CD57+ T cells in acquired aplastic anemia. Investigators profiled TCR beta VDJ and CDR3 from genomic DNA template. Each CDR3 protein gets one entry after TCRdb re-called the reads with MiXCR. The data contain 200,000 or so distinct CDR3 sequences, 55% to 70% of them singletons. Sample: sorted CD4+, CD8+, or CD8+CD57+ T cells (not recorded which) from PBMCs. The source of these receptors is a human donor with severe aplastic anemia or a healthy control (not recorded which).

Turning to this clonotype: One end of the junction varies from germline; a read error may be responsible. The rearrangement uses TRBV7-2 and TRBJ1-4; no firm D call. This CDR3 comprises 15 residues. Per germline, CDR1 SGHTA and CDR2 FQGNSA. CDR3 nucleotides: TGTGCCAGCAGCTTAGTAACAGCAACTAATGAAAAACTGTCTTTT. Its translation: CASSLVTATNEKLSF.

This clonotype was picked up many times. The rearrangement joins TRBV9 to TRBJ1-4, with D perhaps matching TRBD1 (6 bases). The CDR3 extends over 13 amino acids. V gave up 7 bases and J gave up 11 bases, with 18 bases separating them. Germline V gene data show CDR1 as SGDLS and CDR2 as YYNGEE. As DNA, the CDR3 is TGTGCCAGCGAGGGGGTAGGGAGTCGTAAACTGTTTTTT. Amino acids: CASEGVGSRKLFF.

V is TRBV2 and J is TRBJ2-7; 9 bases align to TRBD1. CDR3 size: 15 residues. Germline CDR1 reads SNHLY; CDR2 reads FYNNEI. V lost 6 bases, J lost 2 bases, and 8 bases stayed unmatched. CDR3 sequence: CASSPDRGGTYEQYF. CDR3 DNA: TGTGCCAGCAGCCCGGACAGGGGAGGAACCTACGAGCAGTACTTC.

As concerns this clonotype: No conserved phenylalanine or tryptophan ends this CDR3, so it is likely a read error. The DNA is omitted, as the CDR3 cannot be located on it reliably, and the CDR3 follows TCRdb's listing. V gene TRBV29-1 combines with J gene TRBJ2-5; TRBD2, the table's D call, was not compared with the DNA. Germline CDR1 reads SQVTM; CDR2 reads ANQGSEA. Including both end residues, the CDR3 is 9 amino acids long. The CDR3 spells CSVSRELPP.

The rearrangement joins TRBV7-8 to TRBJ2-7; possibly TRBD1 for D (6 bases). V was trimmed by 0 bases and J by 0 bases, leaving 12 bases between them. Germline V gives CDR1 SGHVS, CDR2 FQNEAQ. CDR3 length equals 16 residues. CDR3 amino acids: CASSLAVTGHSYEQYF. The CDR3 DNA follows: TGTGCCAGCAGCTTAGCCGTGACAGGTCACTCCTACGAGCAGTACTTC.

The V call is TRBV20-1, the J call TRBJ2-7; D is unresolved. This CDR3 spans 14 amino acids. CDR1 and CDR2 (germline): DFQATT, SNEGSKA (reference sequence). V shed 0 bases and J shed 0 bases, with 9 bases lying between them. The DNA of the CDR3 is TGCAGTGCTAGAGATCTGGGTAGCTCCTACGAGCAGTACTTC. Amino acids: CSARDLGSSYEQYF.

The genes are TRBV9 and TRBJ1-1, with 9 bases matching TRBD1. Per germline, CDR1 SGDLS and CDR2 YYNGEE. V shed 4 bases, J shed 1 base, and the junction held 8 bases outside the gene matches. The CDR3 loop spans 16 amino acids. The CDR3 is CASSPEQGAQNTEAFF. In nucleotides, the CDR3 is TGTGCCAGCAGCCCGGAACAGGGGGCGCAGAACACTGAAGCTTTCTTT. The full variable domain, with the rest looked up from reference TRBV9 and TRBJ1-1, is DSGVTQTPKHLITATGQRVTLRCSPRSGDLSVYWYQQSLDQGLQFLIQYYNGEERAKGNILERFSAQQFPDLHSELNLSSLELGDSALYFCASSPEQGAQNTEAFFGQGTRLTVV.

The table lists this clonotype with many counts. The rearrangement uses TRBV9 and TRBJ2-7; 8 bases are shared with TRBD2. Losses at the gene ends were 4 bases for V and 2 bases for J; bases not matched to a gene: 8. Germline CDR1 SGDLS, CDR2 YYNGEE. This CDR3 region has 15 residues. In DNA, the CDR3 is TGTGCCAGCAGCCCCAGCGGGGGACCCGCCTACGAGCAGTACTTC. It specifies CASSPSGGPAYEQYF.

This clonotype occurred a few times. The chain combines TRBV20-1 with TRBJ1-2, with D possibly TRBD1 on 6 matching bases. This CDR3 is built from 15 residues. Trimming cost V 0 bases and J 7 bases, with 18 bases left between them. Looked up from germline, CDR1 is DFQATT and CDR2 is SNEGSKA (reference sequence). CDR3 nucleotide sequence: TGCAGTGCTAGAGATCGGGGGCAGGCACCTCCTGGCTACACCTTC. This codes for CSARDRGQAPPGYTF.

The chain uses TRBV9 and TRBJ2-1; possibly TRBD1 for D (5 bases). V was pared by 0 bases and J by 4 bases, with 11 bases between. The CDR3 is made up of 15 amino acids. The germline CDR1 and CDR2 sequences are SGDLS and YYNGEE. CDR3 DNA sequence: TGTGCCAGCAGCGTAGCGGTAGGACATTACAATGAGCAGTTCTTC. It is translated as CASSVAVGHYNEQFF.

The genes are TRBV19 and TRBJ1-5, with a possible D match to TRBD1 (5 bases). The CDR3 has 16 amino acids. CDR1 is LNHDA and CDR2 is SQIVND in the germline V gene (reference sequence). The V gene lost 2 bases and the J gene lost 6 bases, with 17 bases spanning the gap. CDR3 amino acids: CASSIFAGWSVQPQHF. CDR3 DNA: TGTGCCAGTAGTATATTTGCAGGGTGGTCGGTTCAGCCCCAGCATTTT.

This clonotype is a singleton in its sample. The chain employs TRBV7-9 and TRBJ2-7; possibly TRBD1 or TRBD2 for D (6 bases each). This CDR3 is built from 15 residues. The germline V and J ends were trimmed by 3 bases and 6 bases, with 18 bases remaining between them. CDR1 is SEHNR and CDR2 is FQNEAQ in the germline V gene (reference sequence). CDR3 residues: CASSLGRGLTGEQYF. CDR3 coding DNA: TGTGCCAGCAGCTTGGGACGGGGGCTCACCGGCGAGCAGTACTTC.

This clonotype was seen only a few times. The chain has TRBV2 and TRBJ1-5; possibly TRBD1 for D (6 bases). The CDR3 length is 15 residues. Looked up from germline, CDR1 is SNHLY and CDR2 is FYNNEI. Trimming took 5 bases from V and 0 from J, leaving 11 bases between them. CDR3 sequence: CASSLQGSSNQPQHF. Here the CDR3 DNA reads TGTGCCAGCAGTTTACAGGGAAGTAGCAATCAGCCCCAGCATTTT.

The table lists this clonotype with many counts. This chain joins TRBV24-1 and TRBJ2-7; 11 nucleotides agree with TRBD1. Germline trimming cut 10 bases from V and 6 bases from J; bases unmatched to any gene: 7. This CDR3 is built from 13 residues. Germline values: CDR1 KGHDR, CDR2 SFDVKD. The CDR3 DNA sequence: TGTGCCACGGGACAGGGGGAATGGGGCGAGCAGTACTTC. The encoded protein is CATGQGEWGEQYF.